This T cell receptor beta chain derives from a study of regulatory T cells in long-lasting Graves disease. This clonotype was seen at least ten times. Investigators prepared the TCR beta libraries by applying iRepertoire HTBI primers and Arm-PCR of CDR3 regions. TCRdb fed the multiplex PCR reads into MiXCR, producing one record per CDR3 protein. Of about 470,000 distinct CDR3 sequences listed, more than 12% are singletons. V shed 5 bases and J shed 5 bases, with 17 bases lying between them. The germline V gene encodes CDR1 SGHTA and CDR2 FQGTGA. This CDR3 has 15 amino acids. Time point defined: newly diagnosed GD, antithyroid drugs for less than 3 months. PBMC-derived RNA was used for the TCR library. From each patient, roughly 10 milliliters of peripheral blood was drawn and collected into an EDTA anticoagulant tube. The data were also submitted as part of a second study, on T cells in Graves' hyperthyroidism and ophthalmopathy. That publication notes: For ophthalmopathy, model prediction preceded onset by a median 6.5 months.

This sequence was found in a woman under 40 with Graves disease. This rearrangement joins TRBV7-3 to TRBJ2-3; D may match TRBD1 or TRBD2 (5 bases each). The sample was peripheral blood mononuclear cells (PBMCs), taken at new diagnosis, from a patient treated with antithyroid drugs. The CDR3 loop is CASSPVLGPRDTQYF. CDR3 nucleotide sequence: TGTGCCAGCAGCCCTGTGTTGGGACCCCGAGATACGCAGTATTTT. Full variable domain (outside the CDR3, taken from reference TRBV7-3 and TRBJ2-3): GAGVSQTPSNKVTEKGKYVELRCDPISGHTALYWYRQSLGQGPEFLIYFQGTGAADDSGLPNDRFFAVRPEGSVSTLKIQRTERGDSAVYLCASSPVLGPRDTQYFGPGTRLTVL.